This passage covers 11 T cell receptor beta chains from one sample sequenced in a study of molecular identifiers for immune sequencing clone quantification. A single record per CDR3 protein comes from TCRdb applying MiXCR to the PCR reads. The profile shows around 470,000 distinct CDR3 sequences, 20% to 25% of them singletons. The sequencing sample was made of naive CD8+ T cells from blood, with Jurkat cell RNA spiked in. Subset reported: FACS-sorted CD8+CD4-CCR7+CD45RA+ naive T cells. These receptor sequences come from a human donor in good health. Some libraries in this study had Jurkat cell RNA spiked in.

The table lists this clonotype with many counts. The rearrangement joins TRBV5-6 to TRBJ1-1, with a possible D match to TRBD1 (6 bases). The V and J ends lost 6 bases and 11 bases respectively, with 20 bases between them. This CDR3 region has 13 residues. Looked up from germline, CDR1 is SGHDT and CDR2 is YYEEEE. The CDR3 reads CASTTWGGLGAFF. As DNA, the CDR3 is TGTGCCAGCACCACCTGGGGGGGCCTCGGTGCTTTCTTT.

In this sample, this clonotype turned up a few times. The rearrangement uses TRBV20-1 and TRBJ1-2; TRBD1 matches 7 bases. With V trimmed by 3 bases and J by 2 bases, 9 bases remained unmatched. This CDR3 contains 15 residues. Per germline, CDR1 DFQATT and CDR2 SNEGSKA (reference sequence). CDR3 in amino acids: CSARSEGAQNYGYTF. Here the CDR3 DNA reads TGCAGTGCTAGGTCCGAGGGGGCGCAGAACTATGGCTACACCTTC.

This clonotype has a count of ten or more. The V gene is TRBV25-1, the J gene TRBJ2-3; D gene ambiguous. CDR1 and CDR2 from the germline V gene are MGHDK and SYGVNS. Trimming took off 3 bases at V and 0 bases at J, with 13 bases between the two ends. The length of the CDR3 is 16 residues. CDR3 in DNA: TGTGCCAGCAGTGATGTCCCGGGTACTAGCACAGATACGCAGTATTTT. It translates to CASSDVPGTSTDTQYF.

Comments on this clonotype: A much larger clone lies one base from this, so it may be a read error. The V and J genes are TRBV4-3 and TRBJ1-1; weak D call: TRBD1 (5 bases). Germline CDR1 is LGHNA and CDR2 is YSLEER. The CDR3 has 15 residues. The CDR3 region has the DNA TGCGCCAGCAGCCAAGATGGGGGAGGCTCGACTGGAGCTTTCTTT. Protein: CASSQDGGGSTGAFF.

In its sample, this clonotype was seen a few times. The chain couples TRBV12-3 or TRBV12-4 to TRBJ2-1, with D maybe TRBD2 (6 bases). The V end was cut by 6 bases, the J end by 9 bases, with 15 bases between. The length of the CDR3 is 13 residues. The CDR3 loop reads CASRKPLAPEQFF. As DNA, the CDR3 is TGTGCCAGCAGAAAACCACTAGCCCCTGAGCAGTTCTTC.

In the case of this clonotype: A read error may be the cause here, since a much bigger clone is one base away. The chain joins TRBV28 to TRBJ2-5; 9 bases line up with TRBD2. The CDR3 is 16 amino acids. Germline V CDR1 and CDR2: MDHEN, SYDVKM. CDR3 in DNA: TGTGCCAGCAGTCCTACGACTAGCGGTTACCAAGGGACCCAGTACTTC. Protein: CASSPTTSGYQGTQYF.

V is TRBV15 and J is TRBJ2-1; D gene ambiguous. Germline-derived CDR1 and CDR2 are LNHNV and YYDKDF (reference sequence). Trimming took 7 bases from V and 2 from J, leaving 9 bases between them. The length of the CDR3 is 13 residues. CDR3 DNA sequence: TGTGCCACCAAGGAAATTACCTACAATGAGCAGTTCTTC. Encoded protein: CATKEITYNEQFF.

There are a few counts of this clonotype. This chain uses TRBV29-1 with TRBJ2-5, with D perhaps TRBD2 (5 bases). The germline gives CDR1 SQVTM, CDR2 ANQGSEA. Trimming pared 5 bases from V and 5 bases from J, leaving 21 bases between. The CDR3 extends over 15 amino acids. CDR3 protein: CSVISGLLDGETQYF. CDR3 nucleotides: TGCAGCGTTATCTCCGGGTTACTAGACGGGGAGACCCAGTACTTC.

This clonotype was seen a handful of times. This chain uses TRBV7-9 with TRBJ2-2; TRBD1 is a possible D gene (6 bases). This CDR3 region has 16 residues. Per germline, CDR1 SEHNR and CDR2 FQNEAQ (reference sequence). The V gene lost 4 bases and the J gene lost 4 bases, with 16 bases spanning the gap. The CDR3 sequence: CASSSNRDTSTGELFF. The CDR3 DNA reads TGTGCCAGCAGCTCCAACCGGGACACAAGCACCGGGGAGCTGTTTTTT.

V and J are TRBV30 and TRBJ2-7; tentative D call: TRBD2 (5 bases). Trimming removed 3 bases at V and 2 bases at J, with 14 bases between. Germline lookup yields CDR1 GTSNPN and CDR2 SVGIG (reference sequence). The CDR3 covers 14 residues. DNA for the CDR3: TGTGCCTGGAGAGACACTAGAGTAACCTACGAGCAGTACTTC. It is translated as CAWRDTRVTYEQYF.

In the case of this clonotype: Possible read error: a much larger clone is one base away. The rearrangement joins TRBV7-9 to TRBJ1-5; D may be TRBD1 (6 bases). The length of the CDR3 is 15 residues. The germline V gene encodes CDR1 SEHNR and CDR2 FQNEAQ (reference sequence). The germline V and J ends were trimmed by 5 bases and 0 bases, with 11 bases remaining between them. The CDR3 bases are TGTGCCAGCAGCCCCAGGACAGATAGCAATCAGCCCCAGCATTTT. Translation: CASSPRTDSNQPQHF.